This TCR beta chain was recorded in a study of monozygotic twins with cystic fibrosis. Method: immunoSEQ multiplex PCR; TCRdb's copy keeps in-frame clones and lacks some. The top ten clones hold less than 9.5% of a sample with roughly 13,000 clones, just under 95% of them seen once. Whole-study findings and limits: J usage was most co-twin-similar in 8 of 16 pairs, V in 13.

Points on this clone: Its antigen is as yet unknown.

Germline assignment: CDR1 SGHTA and CDR2 FQGNSA. This CDR3 spans 13 amino acids. V dropped 8 bases and J dropped 11; count of bases not matched to a gene: 9. Sequenced sample: blood. This rearrangement joins TRBV7-2 to TRBJ2-3; 11 bases match TRBD2. This clonotype was obtained from a girl under 10 years old with cystic fibrosis. The CDR3 here is CASGPGLAVGQYF. For the CDR3, the DNA is TGTGCCAGCGGACCGGGACTAGCGGTTGGGCAGTATTTT.